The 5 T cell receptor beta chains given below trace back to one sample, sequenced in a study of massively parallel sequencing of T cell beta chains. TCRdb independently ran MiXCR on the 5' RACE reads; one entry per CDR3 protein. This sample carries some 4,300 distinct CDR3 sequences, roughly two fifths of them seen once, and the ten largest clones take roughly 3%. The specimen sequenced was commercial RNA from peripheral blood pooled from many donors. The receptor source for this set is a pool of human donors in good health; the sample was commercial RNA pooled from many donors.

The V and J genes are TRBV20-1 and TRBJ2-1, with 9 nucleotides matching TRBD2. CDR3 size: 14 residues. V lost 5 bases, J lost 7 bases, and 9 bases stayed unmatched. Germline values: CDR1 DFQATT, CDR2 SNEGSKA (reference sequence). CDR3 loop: CSAQATSGSNEQFF. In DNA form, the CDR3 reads TGCAGTGCTCAGGCGACTAGCGGATCTAATGAGCAGTTCTTC.

CDR3 sequence: CAIRTDSKAFF. DNA for the CDR3: TGTGCCATTAGGACAGATTCAAAAGCTTTCTTT. The chain uses TRBV10-3 and TRBJ1-1; D possibly corresponds to TRBD1 (6 bases). CDR1 and CDR2 from the germline V gene are ENHRY and SYGVKD. The V end lost 9 bases, the J end lost 9 bases, and 14 bases lay between the germline ends. CDR3 size: 11 residues.

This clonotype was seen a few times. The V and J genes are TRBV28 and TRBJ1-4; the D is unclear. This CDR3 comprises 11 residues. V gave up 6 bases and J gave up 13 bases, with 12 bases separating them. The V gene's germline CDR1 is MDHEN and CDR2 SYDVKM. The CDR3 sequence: CASSPRLGLFF. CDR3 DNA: TGTGCCAGCAGCCCCCGGTTGGGACTGTTTTTT.

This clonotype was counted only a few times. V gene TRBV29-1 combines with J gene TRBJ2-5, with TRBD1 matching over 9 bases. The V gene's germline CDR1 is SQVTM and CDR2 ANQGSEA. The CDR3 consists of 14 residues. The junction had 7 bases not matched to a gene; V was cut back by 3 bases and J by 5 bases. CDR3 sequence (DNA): TGCAGCGTTGACCCGGACAGGGGAGGGGAGACCCAGTACTTC. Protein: CSVDPDRGGETQYF.

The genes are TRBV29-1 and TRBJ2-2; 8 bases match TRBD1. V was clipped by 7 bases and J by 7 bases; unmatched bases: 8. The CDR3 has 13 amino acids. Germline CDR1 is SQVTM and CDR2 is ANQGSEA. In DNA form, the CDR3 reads TGCAGCGCCGACAGGGGAGGTATCGGGGAGCTGTTTTTT. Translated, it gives CSADRGGIGELFF.